Given below is one TCR beta chain in context. Antigen: not known. This record comes from a study of human T cells and chemical hapten exposure. TCRdb re-called the RACE reads through MiXCR, storing one row per CDR3 protein. Seen here are more than 250,000 distinct CDR3 sequences, about 9% observed once, and the top ten hold 2% to 3%. V was clipped by 4 bases and J by 2 bases; unmatched bases: 5. The CDR3 contains 15 residues. Per the germline V gene, CDR1 is SGHTA and CDR2 is FQGNSA. Time point specified: pre-sensitization, week 0. Treatment: therapeutic diphenylcyclopropenone sensitization with weekly scalp DPC. Study outcomes and limitations: Those TCRs sitting above 1 in 1000 frequency stayed the same with DPC sensitization.

Sequencing was performed on whole blood, taken in connection with sensitization to the hapten diphenylcyclopropenone (DPC). V is TRBV7-2 and J is TRBJ1-5; 7 positions match TRBD1. This receptor was obtained from a woman aged 40 to 50 with alopecia areata. Some clones in this sample may be carry-over from other donors' samples. Here the CDR3 DNA reads TGTGCCAGCAGCTACAGGGGATTGGGCAATCAGCCCCAGCATTTT. The encoded protein is CASSYRGLGNQPQHF.